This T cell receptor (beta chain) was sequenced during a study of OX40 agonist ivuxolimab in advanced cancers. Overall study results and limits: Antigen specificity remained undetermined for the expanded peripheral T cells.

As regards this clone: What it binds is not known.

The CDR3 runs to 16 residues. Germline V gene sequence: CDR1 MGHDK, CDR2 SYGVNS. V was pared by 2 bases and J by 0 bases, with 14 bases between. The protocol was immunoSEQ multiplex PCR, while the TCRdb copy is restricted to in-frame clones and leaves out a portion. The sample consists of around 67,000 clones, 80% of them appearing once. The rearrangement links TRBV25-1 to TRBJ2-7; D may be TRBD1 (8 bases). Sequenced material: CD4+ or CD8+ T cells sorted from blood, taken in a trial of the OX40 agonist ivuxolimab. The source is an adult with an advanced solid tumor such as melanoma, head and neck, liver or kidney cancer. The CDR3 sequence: CASSELQGGASYEQYF. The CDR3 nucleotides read TGTGCCAGCAGTGAACTACAGGGGGGGGCCTCCTACGAGCAGTACTTC.